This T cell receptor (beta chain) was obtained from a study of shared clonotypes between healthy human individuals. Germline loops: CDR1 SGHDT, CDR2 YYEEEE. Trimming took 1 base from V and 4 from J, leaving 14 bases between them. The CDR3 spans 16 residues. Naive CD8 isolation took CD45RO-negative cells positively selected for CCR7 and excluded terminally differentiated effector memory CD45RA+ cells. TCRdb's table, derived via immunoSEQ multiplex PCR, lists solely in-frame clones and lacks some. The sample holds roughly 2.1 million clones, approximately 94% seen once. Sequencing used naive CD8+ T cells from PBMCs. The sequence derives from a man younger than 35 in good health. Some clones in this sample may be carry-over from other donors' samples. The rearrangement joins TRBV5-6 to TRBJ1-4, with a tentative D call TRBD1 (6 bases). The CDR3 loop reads CASSLMAGANNEKLFF. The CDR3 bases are TGTGCCAGCAGCTTGATGGCAGGGGCGAATAATGAAAAACTGTTTTTT. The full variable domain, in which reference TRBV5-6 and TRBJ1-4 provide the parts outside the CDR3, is DAGVTQSPTHLIKTRGQQVTLRCSPKSGHDTVSWYQQALGQGPQFIFQYYEEEERQRGNFPDRFSGHQFPNYSSELNVNALLLGDSALYLCASSLMAGANNEKLFFGSGTQLSVL.